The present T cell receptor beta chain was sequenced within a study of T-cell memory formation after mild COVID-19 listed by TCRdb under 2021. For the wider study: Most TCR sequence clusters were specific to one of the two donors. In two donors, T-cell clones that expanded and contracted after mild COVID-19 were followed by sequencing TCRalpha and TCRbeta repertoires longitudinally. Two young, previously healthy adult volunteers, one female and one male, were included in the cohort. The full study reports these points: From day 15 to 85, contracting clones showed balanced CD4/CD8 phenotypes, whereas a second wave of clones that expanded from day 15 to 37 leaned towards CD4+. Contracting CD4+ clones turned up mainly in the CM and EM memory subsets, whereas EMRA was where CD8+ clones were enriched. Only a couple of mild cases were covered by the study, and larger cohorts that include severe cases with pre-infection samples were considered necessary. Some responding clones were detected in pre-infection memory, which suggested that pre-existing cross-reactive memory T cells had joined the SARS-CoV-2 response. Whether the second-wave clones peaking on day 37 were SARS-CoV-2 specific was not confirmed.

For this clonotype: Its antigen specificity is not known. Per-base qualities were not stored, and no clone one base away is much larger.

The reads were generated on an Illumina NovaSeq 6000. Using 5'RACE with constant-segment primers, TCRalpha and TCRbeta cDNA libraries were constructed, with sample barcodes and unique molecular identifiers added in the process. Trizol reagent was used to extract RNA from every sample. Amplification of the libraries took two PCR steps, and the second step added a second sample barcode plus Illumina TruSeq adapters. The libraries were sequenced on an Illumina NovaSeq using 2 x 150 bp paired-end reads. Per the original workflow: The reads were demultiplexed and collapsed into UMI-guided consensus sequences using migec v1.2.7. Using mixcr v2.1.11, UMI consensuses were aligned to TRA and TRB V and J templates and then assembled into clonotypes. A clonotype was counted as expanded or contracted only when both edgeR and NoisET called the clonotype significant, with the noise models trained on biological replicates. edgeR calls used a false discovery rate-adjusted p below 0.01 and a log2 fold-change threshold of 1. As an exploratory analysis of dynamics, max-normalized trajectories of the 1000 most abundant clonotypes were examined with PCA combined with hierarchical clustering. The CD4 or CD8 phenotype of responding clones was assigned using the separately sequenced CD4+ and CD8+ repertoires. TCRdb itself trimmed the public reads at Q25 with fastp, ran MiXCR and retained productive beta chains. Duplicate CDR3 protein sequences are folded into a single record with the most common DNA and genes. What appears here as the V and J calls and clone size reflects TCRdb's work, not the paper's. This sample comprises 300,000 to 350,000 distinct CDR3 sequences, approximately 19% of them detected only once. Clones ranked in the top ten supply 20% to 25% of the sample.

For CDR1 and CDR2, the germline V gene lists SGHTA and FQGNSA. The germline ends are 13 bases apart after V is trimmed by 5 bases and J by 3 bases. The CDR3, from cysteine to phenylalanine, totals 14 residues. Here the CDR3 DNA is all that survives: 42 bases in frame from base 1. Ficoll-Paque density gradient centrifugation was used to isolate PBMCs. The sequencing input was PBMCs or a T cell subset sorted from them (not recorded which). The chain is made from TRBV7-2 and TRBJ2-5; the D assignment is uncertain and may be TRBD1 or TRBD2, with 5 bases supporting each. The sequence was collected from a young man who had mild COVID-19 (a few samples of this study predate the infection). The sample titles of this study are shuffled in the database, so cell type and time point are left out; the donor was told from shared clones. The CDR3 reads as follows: CASSGGRAEETQYF. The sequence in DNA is TGTGCCAGCAGCGGGGGACGAGCGGAAGAGACCCAGTACTTC.